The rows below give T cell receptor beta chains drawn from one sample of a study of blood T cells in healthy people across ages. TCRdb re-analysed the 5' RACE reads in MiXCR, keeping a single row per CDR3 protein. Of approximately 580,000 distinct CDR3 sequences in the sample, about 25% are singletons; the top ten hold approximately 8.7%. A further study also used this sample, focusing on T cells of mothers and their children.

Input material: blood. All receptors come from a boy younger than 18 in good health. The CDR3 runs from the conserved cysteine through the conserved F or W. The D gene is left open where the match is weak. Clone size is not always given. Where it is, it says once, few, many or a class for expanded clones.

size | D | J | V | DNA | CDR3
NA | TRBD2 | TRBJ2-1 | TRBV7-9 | TGTGCCAGCAGCCGAGGTTGGGGGACTAATGATAATGAGCAGTTCTTC | CASSRGWGTNDNEQFF
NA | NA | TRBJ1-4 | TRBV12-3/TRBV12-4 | TGTGCCAGCAGTTTACTTCATGCAACTAATGAAAAACTGTTTTTT | CASSLLHATNEKLFF
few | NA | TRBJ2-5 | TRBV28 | TGTGCCAGCAGTTTATGGACAGGGAGGGGGCAAGAGACCCAGTACTTC | CASSLWTGRGQETQYF
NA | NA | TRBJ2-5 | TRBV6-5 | TGTGCCAGCCTGAGCCAAGAGACCCAGTACTTC | CASLSQETQYF
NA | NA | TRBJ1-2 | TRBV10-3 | TGTGCCATCAGTGAGGGCCTCGGGGCTAGGGGATATGGCTACACCTTC | CAISEGLGARGYGYTF
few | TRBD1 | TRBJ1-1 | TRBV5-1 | TGCGCCAGCAGTCGGGACAGGGGGCGAACTGAAGCTTTCTTT | CASSRDRGRTEAFF
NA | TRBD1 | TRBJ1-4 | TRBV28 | TGTGCCAGCAGTCCCCATAGGACAGGGTCGGGGAAACTGTTTTTT | CASSPHRTGSGKLFF
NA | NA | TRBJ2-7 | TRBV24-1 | TGTGCCACCAGTGAGGGCAGGCAAACCTACGAGCAGTACTTC | CATSEGRQTYEQYF
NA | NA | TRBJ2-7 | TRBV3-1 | TGTGCCAGCAGCTCACCTACCGTCGGCTGGGACGAGCAGTACTTC | CASSSPTVGWDEQYF
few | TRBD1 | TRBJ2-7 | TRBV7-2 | TGTGCCAGCAGCGGGCCCGGGACAGGGGTTTACGAGCAGTACTTC | CASSGPGTGVYEQYF
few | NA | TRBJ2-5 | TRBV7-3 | TGTGCCAGCAGCTTATACGGGACGGGGGAGACCCAGTACTTC | CASSLYGTGETQYF
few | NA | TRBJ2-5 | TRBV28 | TGTGCCAGCAGTTTAAGCGGTTTAGCCCAGTACTTC | CASSLSGLAQYF
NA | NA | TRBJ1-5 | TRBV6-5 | TGTGCCAGCAGCCCGACAGCTTTATCAGAATCCCAGCATTTT | CASSPTALSESQHF
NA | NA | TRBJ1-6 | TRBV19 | TGTGCCAGTAGTAGCGAGACCCTGGCTAATTCACCCCTCCACTTT | CASSSETLANSPLHF
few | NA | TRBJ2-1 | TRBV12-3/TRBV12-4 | TGTGCCAGCAGTTTTGTCGGGCGTGAGCAGTTCTTC | CASSFVGREQFF
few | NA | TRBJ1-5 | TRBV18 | TGTGCCAGCTCACCGCAGGTGGATCAGCCCCAGCATTTT | CASSPQVDQPQHF
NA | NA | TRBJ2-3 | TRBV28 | TGTGCCAGCAGTTTGGGCGGGGAAGCAGATACGCAGTATTTT | CASSLGGEADTQYF
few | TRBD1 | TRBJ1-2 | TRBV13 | TGTGCCAGCAGCCCAGGGACAGGGCACACCTTC | CASSPGTGHTF
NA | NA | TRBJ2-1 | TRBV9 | TGTGCCAGCATCCTGACCAGCTCCTACAATGAGCAGTTCTTC | CASILTSSYNEQFF
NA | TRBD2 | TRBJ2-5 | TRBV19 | TGTGCCAGTAGCCCACTAGCGGGGACGGAGCAGTACTTC | CASSPLAGTEQYF
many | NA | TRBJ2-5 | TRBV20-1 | TGCAGTGCTATCCCGGGAACCTCAACCCAGTACTTC | CSAIPGTSTQYF
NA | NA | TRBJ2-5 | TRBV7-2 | TGTGCCAGCAGCCCATCACGCATGGCAGCACAAGAGACCCAGTACTTC | CASSPSRMAAQETQYF
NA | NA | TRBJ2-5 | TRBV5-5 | TGTGCCAGCACCCCCCCATCAGCCGTGAGGGAGACCCAGTACTTC | CASTPPSAVRETQYF
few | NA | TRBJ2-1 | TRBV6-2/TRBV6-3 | TGTGCCAGCAGTTACACCCTAGGGTACAATGAGCAGTTCTTC | CASSYTLGYNEQFF
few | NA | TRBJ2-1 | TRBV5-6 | TGTGCCAGCAGGTTCTCACTAAACTCCTACAATGAGCAGTTCTTC | CASRFSLNSYNEQFF
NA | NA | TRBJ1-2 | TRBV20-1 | TGCAGTGCTAGAAGGAAGTCGGACTATGGCTACACCTTC | CSARRKSDYGYTF
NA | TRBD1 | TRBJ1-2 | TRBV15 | TGTGCCACCAGCAGAGAACAGGGGAACTATGGCTACACCTTC | CATSREQGNYGYTF
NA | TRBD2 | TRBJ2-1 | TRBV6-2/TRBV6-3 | TGTGCCAGCAGACCCCAGCTAGCGGGGGGATTACAGTCCTACAATGAGCAGTTCTTC | CASRPQLAGGLQSYNEQFF
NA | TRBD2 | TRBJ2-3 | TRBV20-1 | TGCAGTGCTAAAGGACTAGCGGGGACAACAGATACGCAGTATTTT | CSAKGLAGTTDTQYF
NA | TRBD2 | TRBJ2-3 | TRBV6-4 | TGTGCCAGCAGTGGGACTAGCGGGAAGGGCACAGATACGCAGTATTTT | CASSGTSGKGTDTQYF
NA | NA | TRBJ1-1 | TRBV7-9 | TGTGCCAGCAGCTGGTCCCTAGCTGAAGCTTTCTTT | CASSWSLAEAFF